The clone carrying this T cell receptor (beta chain) has a handful of counts. Its antigen is unidentified. The sample comes from a study of blood T cells in healthy people across ages. Study-level findings and limits: Diversity of TCR beta correlated strongly with naive T cell percentage. Considered underestimates were the diversity estimates obtained from one million T cells. Among T cells, TCR beta diversity per million cells dropped roughly linearly as age rose.

The CDR3 covers 18 residues. Trimming at V came to 4 bases and at J to 0 bases, leaving 9 bases not matched to a gene. CDR1 and CDR2 (germline): SGHRS, YFSETQ. A second PCR, run for roughly 7 to 11 cycles, used a sample-barcoded 5' primer plus a J-beta primer mix. From the 5' RACE reads, TCRdb called clonotypes with MiXCR, one entry per CDR3 protein. The table has fewer than 900,000 distinct CDR3 sequences, approximately 35% seen once. V gene TRBV5-1 combines with J gene TRBJ2-5; 13 nucleotides agree with TRBD2. Sequenced input: blood. This clonotype was obtained from a man aged 18 to 29 in good health. DNA for the CDR3: TGCGCCAGCAGCCCAGGACTAGCGGGGGCCGAGTACCAAGAGACCCAGTACTTC. Protein: CASSPGLAGAEYQETQYF.